This TCR beta chain was identified during a study of T cells after posttransplantation cyclophosphamide listed by TCRdb under 2016. Looking at the study overall: T cell repertoire reconstitution was tracked by TRB sequencing after myeloablative bone marrow transplantation in which posttransplantation cyclophosphamide was used as GVHD prophylaxis. Samples from around 40 PTCy-treated patients and about 17 related bone marrow donors of those patients were subjected to antigen receptor sequencing. Public TRB sequences were queried against a database of over 3,500 sequences associated with responses to pathogens, tumor antigens, self-antigens and alloantigens. Because TRA and TRB clonality were tightly correlated in nine or ten samples, subsequent TCR analyses were focused on TRB only. In 3 patients, up to about 3 additional blood samples taken between 2 and 5.2 years after transplant also underwent TRB sequencing, as did pretransplant blood from a handful of patients. Blood from every one of the approximately 30 PTCy patients who had 1-year posttransplant specimens underwent TRB sequencing. Broad study findings and their caveats: At 1-2 months, donor-recipient similarity was low but rose over the first year, and the later blood repertoires were often dominated by donor CD8+ memory clones. Across 40 to 55 patients, TRB clonality was highly associated with recipient CMV seropositivity and CMV reactivation, and diversity in PTCy patients was similar to diversity in CNI/methotrexate controls. The TRB repertoires of T cells infiltrating skin or GI tract showed only limited overlap with the TRB repertoires of T cells in blood.

Genomic DNA was the input for TRB sequencing, which was run either with the immunoSEQ assay at survey resolution or with the hsTCRB kit. As for the authors' bioinformatics: The immunoSEQ software handled the initial read processing, while the LymphoSeq R package was used for the repertoire analyses. Clonality was computed as 1 minus normalized Shannon entropy, and a Gini coefficient was also calculated for each TRB dataset. To infer phenotypes in unsorted samples, TRB sequences from sorted subsets of the recipient or donor were mapped onto unsorted samples from the same recipient. TCRdb stores this immuneACCESS table with in-frame sequences only. Part of the clones is absent; in the studies checked, under half of the shortfall reflects unresolved V genes, and no reason is known for the rest. Clone size and the V and J calls come from that table; the DNA yielded D and trimming. Counted in this sample were approximately 17,000 clones; roughly 81% of them appeared once. Approximately 31% of the sample is in the top ten clones.

The treatment or condition label, read with the paper, signifies: high-dose cyclophosphamide on days +3 and +4 as single-agent GVHD prophylaxis. Busulfan and fludarabine conditioning, a related or unrelated marrow graft, and cyclophosphamide on days +3 and +4 were given to PTCy patients. PTCy-treated patients came from a prospective multi-institutional clinical trial. Peripheral blood and bone marrow mononuclear cells were isolated by Ficoll-Hypaque density centrifugation and cryopreserved. CD4+ and CD8+ T cells, including naive and memory subsets, were sorted by FACS on a FACSAria II. The CDR3 contains 15 residues, cysteine and phenylalanine counted. The CDR3 DNA has 45 bases and is translated from base 1. CDR1 and CDR2 (SQVTM, ANQGSEA) derive from the germline V gene. V is cut back by 6 bases and J by 0 bases, with 8 bases in the junction unmatched. On this clone: The antigen it binds to is not known. No much larger clonotype is one base removed from it; base qualities were not supplied.

The sequencing used CD8+ T cells sorted from PBMCs, collected just over 1,900 days after a stem cell transplant with posttransplant cyclophosphamide. The chain is encoded by TRBV29-1 joined to TRBJ1-2, with 9 central nucleotides matching TRBD1. This clonotype was obtained from a female patient between 40 and 55 years old who received an allogeneic stem cell transplant from a related donor, was CMV-positive, and had no GVHD. In transplant recipients, some T cells may be of donor rather than host origin. The sequenced DNA is TGCAGCGTAGAACGACAGGGGGAAACTAACTATGGCTACACCTTC. The translation is CSVERQGETNYGYTF.